One sample yielded the 27 T cell receptor beta chains listed below, sequenced in a study of OX40 agonist ivuxolimab in advanced cancers. Profiling relied on immunoSEQ multiplex PCR, and the TCRdb table lists in-frame clones only, not all of them. The sample gives roughly 80,000 clones, 80% to 90% of which show up once; 1.5% to 2% is in the top ten. The sample here was CD4+ or CD8+ T cells sorted from blood, taken in a trial of the OX40 agonist ivuxolimab. The receptor source for this set is an adult with an advanced solid tumor such as melanoma, head and neck, liver or kidney cancer.

The chain uses TRBV2 and TRBJ1-2, with D uncertain. The CDR3 has 13 residues. Trimming took off 7 bases at V and 7 bases at J, with 16 bases between the two ends. The germline V gene encodes CDR1 SNHLY and CDR2 FYNNEI. The DNA for the CDR3 is TGTGCCAGCACCATCGGGCCCGAGGGTGGCTACACCTTC. Translating gives CASTIGPEGGYTF.

Only a few counts were recorded for this clone. This chain joins TRBV5-4 and TRBJ1-2; D ambiguous. This CDR3 comprises 14 residues. V was trimmed by 4 bases and J by 6 bases, leaving 16 bases between them. The germline V gene encodes CDR1 SGHNT and CDR2 YYREEE (reference sequence). The CDR3 sequence: CASSKRSGVDGYTF. DNA for the CDR3: TGTGCCAGCAGCAAACGATCGGGAGTAGATGGCTACACCTTC.

The V and J genes are TRBV5-1 and TRBJ1-6; D remains unclear. Germline loops: CDR1 SGHRS, CDR2 YFSETQ. Trimming left V 0 bases short and J 9 bases short, with 13 bases between. The CDR3 loop spans 15 amino acids. For the CDR3, the DNA is TGCGCCAGCAGCTTGGATGCCGGAGTCAGTTCACCCCTCCACTTT. It translates to CASSLDAGVSSPLHF.

J is TRBJ2-3 and V is TRBV2; 15 bases are shared with TRBD2. V dropped 4 bases and J dropped 6; count of bases not matched to a gene: 2. Germline V gene lookup returns CDR1 SNHLY and CDR2 FYNNEI. This CDR3 contains 15 residues. The CDR3 protein is CASSGTSGGADTQYF. The CDR3 coding sequence is TGTGCCAGCAGTGGGACTAGCGGGGGGGCCGATACGCAGTATTTT.

The genes are TRBV18 and TRBJ2-7, with D tentatively TRBD2 (5 bases). The CDR3 has 14 amino acids. The V end lost 3 bases, the J end lost 0 bases, and 9 bases lay between the germline ends. CDR1 and CDR2 from the germline V gene are KGHSH and LQKENI. CDR3: CASSPGRDSYEQYF. Here the CDR3 DNA reads TGTGCCAGCTCACCGGGCCGGGACTCCTACGAGCAGTACTTC.

This chain links TRBV29-1 with TRBJ2-3; no reliable D call. V gave up 2 bases and J gave up 1 base, with 4 bases separating them. The germline V gene encodes CDR1 SQVTM and CDR2 ANQGSEA. The CDR3 is 12 amino acids. The CDR3 nucleotides read TGCAGCGTTGAACGGGGCACAGATACGCAGTATTTT. Its translation is CSVERGTDTQYF.

The genes are TRBV5-1 and TRBJ1-1, with a possible D match to TRBD1 (6 bases). The V gene's germline CDR1 is SGHRS and CDR2 YFSETQ. CDR3 length: 15 amino acids. Between the trimmed V and J ends, which lost 0 bases and 1 base, there was a span of 10 bases. The CDR3 nucleotides are TGCGCCAGCAGCTTGGTGGCAGGGGAGAACACTGAAGCTTTCTTT. Translating gives CASSLVAGENTEAFF.

The rearrangement uses TRBV18 and TRBJ2-7; 7 bases agree with TRBD1. The germline gives CDR1 KGHSH, CDR2 LQKENI. Trimming took 3 bases from V and 3 from J; bases not matched to a gene: 8. CDR3 length equals 15 residues. The CDR3 coding sequence is TGTGCCAGCTCACCCGCCCGGGACAGCTTCTACGAGCAGTACTTC. This codes for CASSPARDSFYEQYF.

CDR3 residues: CASSPQGPNTGELFF. In DNA, the CDR3 is TGTGCCAGCTCACCTCAGGGTCCGAACACCGGGGAGCTGTTTTTT. The genes are TRBV18 and TRBJ2-2; D is perhaps TRBD1 (5 bases). Germline values: CDR1 KGHSH, CDR2 LQKENI. The CDR3 contains 15 residues. Trimming left V 3 bases short and J 0 bases short, with 8 bases between.

The chain carries TRBV4-3 and TRBJ1-4; 8 positions agree with TRBD1. Germline V lookup: CDR1 LGHNA, CDR2 YSLEER. The CDR3 consists of 16 residues. V dropped 5 bases and J dropped 1; count of bases not matched to a gene: 6. As DNA, the CDR3 is TGCGCCAGCAGCGCCACAGGGGGTCTAACTAATGAAAAACTGTTTTTT. Translating it yields CASSATGGLTNEKLFF.

The rearrangement links TRBV11-2 to TRBJ2-7; no firm D call. This CDR3 is built from 15 residues. Germline CDR1 and CDR2: SGHAT and FQNNGV. The germline V and J ends were trimmed by 1 base and 6 bases, with 16 bases remaining between them. The CDR3 DNA reads TGTGCCAGCAGCTTAGGTTCATGGGGAACAGCCGAGCAGTACTTC. Translating it yields CASSLGSWGTAEQYF.

V is TRBV4-2 and J is TRBJ2-3; D may be TRBD1 or TRBD2 (5 bases each). CDR1 and CDR2 (germline): LGHNA, YNFKEQ. The CDR3 has 16 amino acids. V was trimmed by 0 bases and J by 0 bases, leaving 10 bases between them. As DNA, the CDR3 is TGTGCCAGCAGCCAAGATTCCCGGGGCAGCACAGATACGCAGTATTTT. Amino acid sequence: CASSQDSRGSTDTQYF.

The chain couples TRBV11-1 to TRBJ2-3, with a possible D match to TRBD1 (6 bases). The CDR3 has 16 amino acids. The V end lost 5 bases, the J end lost 0 bases, and 15 bases lay between the germline ends. Germline loops: CDR1 SGHAT, CDR2 FQDESV (reference sequence). CDR3 nucleotide sequence: TGTGCCAGCAGCACAGCTGGGGGCCTAAGCACAGATACGCAGTATTTT. Translated: CASSTAGGLSTDTQYF.

The chain employs TRBV7-6 and TRBJ2-3; no definite D call. This CDR3 is built from 15 residues. The V gene lost 0 bases and the J gene lost 4 bases, with 11 bases spanning the gap. In germline, CDR1 is SGHVS, CDR2 FNYEAQ. The CDR3 DNA sequence: TGTGCCAGCAGCTTAGCGTCTCGGTGGGCAGATACGCAGTATTTT. Its translation: CASSLASRWADTQYF.

V is TRBV7-9 and J is TRBJ2-6, with a possible D match to TRBD1 (6 bases). The CDR3 spans 15 residues. Trimming took 5 bases from V and 1 from J, leaving 9 bases between them. Germline assignment: CDR1 SEHNR and CDR2 FQNEAQ (reference sequence). The CDR3, as DNA: TGTGCCAGCAGCCCGACAGGTTCTGGGGCCAACGTCCTGACTTTC. It is translated as CASSPTGSGANVLTF.

This chain links TRBV5-1 with TRBJ2-2, with 12 bases fitting TRBD2. V trimming: 2 bases; J trimming: 3 bases; junction bases outside the gene matches: 8. Looked up from germline, CDR1 is SGHRS and CDR2 is YFSETQ. The CDR3 runs to 18 residues. CDR3 sequence reads: CASSFLAGGRRDTGELFF. As DNA, the CDR3 is TGCGCCAGCAGCTTTCTAGCGGGGGGGCGTCGGGACACCGGGGAGCTGTTTTTT.

In this sample, this clone turned up a few times. This chain's CDR3 is CASRSQGAEAFF. Written as DNA, the CDR3 is TGTGCCAGCCGCTCACAGGGGGCAGAAGCTTTCTTT. The chain joins TRBV21-1 to TRBJ1-1; TRBD1 is taken as the D call from the table, unchecked against the DNA. TRBV21-1 counts as a pseudogene. The CDR3 runs to 12 residues.

The chain couples TRBV5-1 to TRBJ2-5; D is possibly TRBD1 (6 bases). CDR1 and CDR2 from the germline V gene are SGHRS and YFSETQ. With 7 bases removed from V and 2 bases from J, the gap between germline ends came to 18 bases. This CDR3 is 15 amino acids long. CDR3 loop: CASARQGRYQETQYF. The DNA of the CDR3 is TGCGCCAGCGCACGCCAGGGGAGATATCAAGAGACCCAGTACTTC.

CDR3: CASSISPGTGGRVGYTF. CDR3 nucleotides: TGTGCCAGCAGCATCTCTCCCGGGACAGGGGGCCGGGTAGGCTACACCTTC. The chain couples TRBV28 to TRBJ1-2, with TRBD1 matching over 12 bases. Germline values: CDR1 MDHEN, CDR2 SYDVKM. With V trimmed by 6 bases and J by 8 bases, 16 bases remained unmatched. This CDR3 comprises 17 residues.

The rearrangement uses TRBV28 and TRBJ1-2, with TRBD1 identical over 9 bases. Unmatched junction bases numbered 6, after V lost 5 bases and J lost 5 bases. This CDR3 is 14 amino acids long. CDR1 MDHEN and CDR2 SYDVKM come from the germline V gene. CDR3 sequence: CASSTGGVSYGYTF. DNA of the CDR3: TGTGCCAGCAGTACAGGGGGCGTATCATATGGCTACACCTTC.

This clone was detected only a few times. The sample has other DNA sequences that encode this CDR3 too. V usage is TRBV6-6 and J usage is TRBJ1-6; 7 bases map to TRBD1. Trimming removed 6 bases from V and 5 bases from J; junction bases left unmatched: 7. The CDR3 consists of 15 residues. Germline CDR1 reads MNHNY; CDR2 reads SVGAGI (reference sequence). The CDR3 sequence: CASRPGQRNNSPLHF. The CDR3 DNA reads TGTGCCAGCAGACCGGGACAGAGAAATAATTCACCCCTCCACTTT.

The J gene is TRBJ1-5, the V gene TRBV15; D is unresolved. The germline V gene encodes CDR1 LNHNV and CDR2 YYDKDF (reference sequence). The CDR3 covers 13 residues. Trimming took off 5 bases at V and 0 bases at J, with 5 bases between the two ends. Written as DNA, the CDR3 is TGTGCCACCAGCGTAAATAGCAATCAGCCCCAGCATTTT. As protein: CATSVNSNQPQHF.

The rearrangement links TRBV15 to TRBJ1-2; the D is unclear. The CDR3 covers 14 residues. V shed 0 bases and J shed 8 bases, with 13 bases lying between them. Germline V lookup: CDR1 LNHNV, CDR2 YYDKDF (reference sequence). CDR3 region: CATSRDRTDGGYTF. CDR3 nucleotide sequence: TGTGCCACCAGCAGAGATCGAACAGATGGAGGCTACACCTTC.

This chain connects TRBV5-1 to TRBJ2-3, with 12 bases lining up with TRBD2. CDR1 is SGHRS and CDR2 is YFSETQ in the germline V gene. CDR3 length: 16 residues. The trim removed 0 bases at V and 6 bases at J, leaving 5 bases unmatched. The CDR3, as DNA: TGCGCCAGCAGCTTGGGGACTAGCGGGGCCCAGGATACGCAGTATTTT. This gives the protein CASSLGTSGAQDTQYF.

The gene calls are TRBV28 and TRBJ2-5; D is ambiguous. This CDR3 spans 14 amino acids. Trimming removed 6 bases from V and 1 base from J, with 12 bases in between. Per the germline V gene, CDR1 is MDHEN and CDR2 is SYDVKM. In nucleotides, the CDR3 is TGTGCCAGCAGACCCAGAGGTGCCCAAGAGACCCAGTACTTC. It translates to CASRPRGAQETQYF.

CDR3 amino acids: CASRRLYYTGELFF. CDR3 DNA sequence: TGTGCCAGCAGACGACTGTACTACACCGGGGAGCTGTTTTTT. J is TRBJ2-2 and V is TRBV6-1, with unresolved D. V gave up 6 bases and J gave up 3 bases, with 11 bases separating them. Germline values: CDR1 MNHNS, CDR2 SASEGT. The CDR3 is 14 amino acids.

V gene TRBV19 combines with J gene TRBJ1-5; 9 bases are a match to TRBD1. V shed 6 bases and J 4 bases; nucleotides not matched to a gene: 7. Germline V lookup: CDR1 LNHDA, CDR2 SQIVND (reference sequence). The CDR3 has 15 residues. CDR3 region: CASRLTGGGNQPQHF. Written as DNA, the CDR3 is TGTGCCAGTAGGCTGACAGGGGGAGGTAATCAGCCCCAGCATTTT.